Detailed here is one T cell receptor beta chain. Its antigen is not identified. These data originate in a study of T cell responses to AZD1222 COVID-19 vaccine. Overall study context: Samples with a second dose at about 4 or about 12 weeks were pooled together. Study-wide findings and caveats: Spike was spanned by vaccine-associated CD4 TCRs, which were dominant at 160-218 and 743-854. Seropositive status at baseline applied to only a handful of AZD1222 recipients.

V shed 5 bases and J 13 bases; nucleotides not matched to a gene: 6. CDR1 SGHVS and CDR2 FQNEAQ come from the germline V gene. The CDR3 covers 13 residues. TCRdb keeps only in-frame clones here, not all; method: immunoSEQ multiplex PCR. The data hold 120,000 or so clones, with about 85% observed a single time. This TCR was recovered from an adult in good health. The sample consisted of peripheral blood, taken on day 0 of AZD1222 vaccination. The gene calls are TRBV7-8 and TRBJ1-6; 9 bases fit TRBD1. The CDR3 nucleotides are TGTGCCAGCAGCCCGGGGACAGGGCGGCCCCTCCACTTT. Translating gives CASSPGTGRPLHF.